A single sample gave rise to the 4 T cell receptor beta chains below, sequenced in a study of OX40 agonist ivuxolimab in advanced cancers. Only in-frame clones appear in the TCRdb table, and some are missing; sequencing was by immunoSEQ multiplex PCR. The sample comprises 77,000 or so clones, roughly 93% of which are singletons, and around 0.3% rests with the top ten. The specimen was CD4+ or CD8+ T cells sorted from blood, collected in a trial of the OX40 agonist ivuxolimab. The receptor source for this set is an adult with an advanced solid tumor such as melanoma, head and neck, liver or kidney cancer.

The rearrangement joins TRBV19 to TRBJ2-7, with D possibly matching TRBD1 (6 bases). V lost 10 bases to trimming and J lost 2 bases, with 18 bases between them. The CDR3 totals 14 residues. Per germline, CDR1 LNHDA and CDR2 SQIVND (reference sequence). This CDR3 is CATRPTGQTYEQYF. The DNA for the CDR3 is TGTGCCACCCGTCCGACAGGCCAGACCTACGAGCAGTACTTC. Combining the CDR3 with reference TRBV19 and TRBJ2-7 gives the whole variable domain DGGITQSPKYLFRKEGQNVTLSCEQNLNHDAMYWYRQDPGQGLRLIYYSQIVNDFQKGDIAEGYSVSREKKESFPLTVTSAQKNPTAFYLCATRPTGQTYEQYFGPGTRLTVT.

The CDR3: CSARPLAEAFF. Written as DNA, the CDR3 is TGCAGTGCTAGGCCGTTGGCTGAAGCTTTCTTT. The rearrangement joins TRBV20-1 to TRBJ1-1; D is uncertain. The V and J ends lost 3 bases and 6 bases respectively, with 8 bases between them. Germline assignment: CDR1 DFQATT and CDR2 SNEGSKA (reference sequence). This CDR3 comprises 11 residues.

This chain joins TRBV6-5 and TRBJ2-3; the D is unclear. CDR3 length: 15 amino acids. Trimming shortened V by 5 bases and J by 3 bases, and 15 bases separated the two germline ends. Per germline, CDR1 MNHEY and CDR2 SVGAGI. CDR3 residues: CASSMVGSLTDTQYF. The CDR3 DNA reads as TGTGCCAGCAGTATGGTAGGGTCACTGACAGATACGCAGTATTTT.

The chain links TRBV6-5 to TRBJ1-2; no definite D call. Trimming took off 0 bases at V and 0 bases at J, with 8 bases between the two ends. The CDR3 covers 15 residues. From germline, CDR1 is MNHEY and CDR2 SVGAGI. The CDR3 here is CASSYSYTTNYGYTF. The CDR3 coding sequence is TGTGCCAGCAGTTACTCTTACACCACTAACTATGGCTACACCTTC.